The 8 T cell receptor beta chains listed next were all sequenced from one sample in a study of cytomegalovirus exposure and HLA in healthy donors. The PCR was carried out with 60 Vbeta primers and 13 Jbeta primers. Produced via immunoSEQ multiplex PCR; TCRdb's table is partial and in-frame only. Of some 180,000 clones in the sample, over 75% were seen once. What was sequenced was PBMCs. These receptors were obtained from a woman between 25 and 40 years old in good health and CMV-seronegative.

This CDR3 is CASSLADLAGEQETQYF. The CDR3 region has the DNA TGCGCCAGCAGCTTGGCCGATCTAGCGGGGGAACAAGAGACCCAGTACTTC. The gene calls are TRBV5-1 and TRBJ2-5; 10 bases align to TRBD2. The V gene end was trimmed by 0 bases and the J gene end by 2 bases; junction bases not matched to a gene: 7. Germline V gives CDR1 SGHRS, CDR2 YFSETQ. This CDR3 comprises 17 residues.

The rearrangement joins TRBV5-1 to TRBJ1-3, with D possibly being TRBD1 (6 bases). The CDR3 spans 15 residues. The V end lost 3 bases, the J end lost 6 bases, and 16 bases lay between the germline ends. The V gene's germline CDR1 is SGHRS and CDR2 YFSETQ. The CDR3 spells CASSSGYTGLNTIYF. As DNA, the CDR3 is TGCGCCAGCAGCTCAGGATATACAGGGTTAAACACCATATATTTT.

The chain joins TRBV7-9 to TRBJ2-5; the D gene is possibly TRBD1 (6 bases). Trimming shortened V by 5 bases and J by 4 bases, and 20 bases separated the two germline ends. Germline loops: CDR1 SEHNR, CDR2 FQNEAQ (reference sequence). The CDR3 is made up of 16 amino acids. CDR3 sequence reads: CASSHLTRTVGETQYF. DNA of the CDR3: TGTGCCAGCAGCCACCTTACTAGGACAGTCGGAGAGACCCAGTACTTC.

The J gene is TRBJ2-3, the V gene TRBV5-4, with 10 nucleotides matching TRBD1. This CDR3 comprises 18 residues. Trimming at V came to 1 base and at J to 5 bases, leaving 13 bases not matched to a gene. The germline gives CDR1 SGHNT, CDR2 YYREEE (reference sequence). CDR3 DNA sequence: TGTGCCAGCAGCTTGTTAACGCGACAGGGGGCTACTGAAGATACGCAGTATTTT. Its protein is CASSLLTRQGATEDTQYF.

The gene calls are TRBV14 and TRBJ2-7, with a tentative D call TRBD1 (6 bases). Per the germline V gene, CDR1 is SGHDN and CDR2 is FVKESK. CDR3 length: 16 residues. V lost 3 bases to trimming and J lost 4 bases, with 19 bases between them. CDR3 residues: CASSHLPTGDSYEQYF. CDR3 sequence (DNA): TGTGCCAGCAGCCACCTCCCGACAGGAGATTCATACGAGCAGTACTTC.

The chain combines TRBV4-2 with TRBJ1-5; D gene uncertain. The CDR3 loop spans 16 amino acids. Germline V lookup: CDR1 LGHNA, CDR2 YNFKEQ. V lost 2 bases and J lost 5, with 16 bases in between. The CDR3 is CASSQNGGLIHQPQHF. Here the CDR3 DNA reads TGTGCCAGCAGCCAAAACGGCGGACTGATACATCAGCCCCAGCATTTT.

The J gene is TRBJ2-3, the V gene TRBV6-6; D unclear. This CDR3 contains 12 residues. Germline loops: CDR1 MNHNY, CDR2 SVGAGI (reference sequence). Trimming left V 2 bases short and J 6 bases short, with 6 bases between. The CDR3 loop is CASSYGSDTQYF. The DNA for the CDR3 is TGTGCCAGCAGTTACGGCTCCGATACGCAGTATTTT.

CDR3 DNA sequence: TGTGCCAGCAGTCGGTACGGGGGGCGCGGTATGGTCACTGAAGCTTTCTTT. This gives the protein CASSRYGGRGMVTEAFF. The chain couples TRBV11-2 to TRBJ1-1, with D tentatively TRBD1 (6 bases). From germline, CDR1 is SGHAT and CDR2 FQNNGV. Deletions cut 6 bases from V and 4 bases from J, with 24 bases between. CDR3 length: 17 amino acids. Complete variable domain (other parts from reference TRBV11-2 and TRBJ1-1): EAGVAQSPRYKIIEKRQSVAFWCNPISGHATLYWYQQILGQGPKLLIQFQNNGVVDDSQLPKDRFSAERLKGVDSTLKIQPAKLEDSAVYLCASSRYGGRGMVTEAFFGQGTRLTVV.